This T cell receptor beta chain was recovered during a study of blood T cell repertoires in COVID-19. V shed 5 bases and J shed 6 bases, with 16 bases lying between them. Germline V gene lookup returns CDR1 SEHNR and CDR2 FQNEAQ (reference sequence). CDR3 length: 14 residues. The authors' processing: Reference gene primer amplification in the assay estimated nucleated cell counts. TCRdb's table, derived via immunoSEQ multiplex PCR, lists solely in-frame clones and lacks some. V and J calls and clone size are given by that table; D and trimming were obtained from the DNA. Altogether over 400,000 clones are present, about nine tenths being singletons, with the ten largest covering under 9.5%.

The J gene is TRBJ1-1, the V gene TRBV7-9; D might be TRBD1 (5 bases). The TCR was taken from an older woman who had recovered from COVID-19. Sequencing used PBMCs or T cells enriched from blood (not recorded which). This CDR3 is CASSPRGGGAEAFF. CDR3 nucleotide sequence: TGTGCCAGCAGCCCCCGGGGGGGAGGCGCTGAAGCTTTCTTT.